This TCR beta chain originates from a study of OX40 agonist ivuxolimab in advanced cancers. The repertoire was sequenced with immunoSEQ multiplex PCR; TCRdb's copy has only in-frame clones and lacks some. The table lists roughly 61,000 clones, approximately 90% of them singletons. The CDR3 is made up of 21 amino acids. The germline V gene has CDR1 MDHEN and CDR2 SYDVKM. V lost 2 bases and J 0 bases, leaving 25 bases between the germline ends. The sequences come from CD4+ or CD8+ T cells sorted from blood, collected in a trial of the OX40 agonist ivuxolimab. The chain employs TRBV28 and TRBJ2-2; D could derive from TRBD1 or TRBD2 (5 bases each). The receptor was derived from an adult with an advanced solid tumor such as melanoma, head and neck, liver or kidney cancer. The CDR3 protein is CASSLTLPTWDRAANTGELFF. In DNA form, the CDR3 reads TGTGCCAGCAGTTTAACGCTCCCAACCTGGGACCGAGCGGCGAACACCGGGGAGCTGTTTTTT.